The 30 T cell receptor beta chains below all came from one sample that was sequenced in a study of cytomegalovirus exposure and HLA in healthy donors. PCR amplification relied on 60 Vbeta primers (plus 13 Jbeta primers). The repertoire was sequenced with immunoSEQ multiplex PCR; TCRdb's copy has only in-frame clones and lacks some. The table for this sample gives under 150,000 clones. Sequencing used PBMCs. Receptors were obtained from a woman aged 55-69 years in good health and CMV-seronegative.

The V gene is TRBV5-1, the J gene TRBJ1-2; 8 nucleotides align to TRBD1. Germline V CDR1 and CDR2: SGHRS, YFSETQ. The trim removed 5 bases at V and 5 bases at J, leaving 5 bases unmatched. The CDR3 covers 13 residues. The CDR3 bases are TGCGCCAGCAGTCCGGACAGGGTGTATGGCTACACCTTC. This codes for CASSPDRVYGYTF.

The chain combines TRBV5-4 with TRBJ2-4; D perhaps matches TRBD1 (6 bases). Germline CDR1 reads SGHNT; CDR2 reads YYREEE (reference sequence). The CDR3 contains 13 residues. Deletions cut 1 base from V and 8 bases from J, with 10 bases between. CDR3 amino acids: CASSLWGPDIQYF. The CDR3 nucleotides are TGTGCCAGCAGCTTGTGGGGGCCGGACATTCAGTACTTC.

This chain links TRBV9 with TRBJ2-7, with D possibly being TRBD2 (6 bases). V was trimmed by 0 bases and J by 0 bases, leaving 16 bases between them. The CDR3 spans 17 residues. Germline assignment: CDR1 SGDLS and CDR2 YYNGEE. In DNA, the CDR3 is TGTGCCAGCAGCGTAGGGGAGGTCCGTTCTCTCTCCTACGAGCAGTACTTC. Protein product: CASSVGEVRSLSYEQYF.

V and J are TRBV27 and TRBJ2-7; D is perhaps TRBD1 (8 bases). Trimming shortened V by 2 bases and J by 5 bases, and 13 bases separated the two germline ends. Germline V lookup: CDR1 MNHEY, CDR2 SMNVEV (reference sequence). This CDR3 comprises 14 residues. The CDR3, as DNA: TGTGCCAGCAGTTTAGGACAGGGAGGGGACGAGCAGTACTTC. Translated: CASSLGQGGDEQYF.

The rearrangement joins TRBV7-2 to TRBJ2-7; 7 bases align to TRBD2. V lost 5 bases, J lost 7 bases, and 11 bases stayed unmatched. Germline loops: CDR1 SGHTA, CDR2 FQGNSA. The CDR3 extends over 14 amino acids. CDR3 DNA sequence: TGTGCCAGCAGCCTCTTCGCGGGAGCTCGGGAGCAGTACTTC. As protein: CASSLFAGAREQYF.

The chain joins TRBV6-5 to TRBJ2-7; TRBD1 matches at 10 bases. The CDR3 covers 15 residues. J was trimmed by 4 bases and V by 2 bases; bases with no gene match: 5. Germline V gives CDR1 MNHEY, CDR2 SVGAGI. CDR3 bases: TGTGCCAGCAGTTACGACCGGGACAGGGGTTACGAGCAGTACTTC. This codes for CASSYDRDRGYEQYF.

This chain connects TRBV28 to TRBJ2-5; 7 bases fit TRBD1. CDR3 length: 19 residues. The germline gives CDR1 MDHEN, CDR2 SYDVKM. V dropped 4 bases and J dropped 2; count of bases not matched to a gene: 19. CDR3 protein: CASSSPPGQSTHRQETQYF. In DNA form, the CDR3 reads TGTGCCAGCAGTTCCCCCCCGGGACAGTCGACTCACAGGCAAGAGACCCAGTACTTC.

The CDR3 loop is CASNRGGFYEQYF. The CDR3 DNA reads TGTGCCAGCAATAGGGGGGGATTCTACGAGCAGTACTTC. The chain is built from TRBV2 and TRBJ2-7; possible D gene TRBD2, 7 bases. The germline V and J ends were trimmed by 7 bases and 3 bases, with 13 bases remaining between them. This CDR3 contains 13 residues. Germline V gene data show CDR1 as SNHLY and CDR2 as FYNNEI.

The gene calls are TRBV13 and TRBJ1-3; D might be TRBD1 (5 bases). The V gene lost 3 bases and the J gene lost 6 bases, with 18 bases spanning the gap. This CDR3 is built from 16 residues. In germline, CDR1 is PRHDT, CDR2 FYEKMQ (reference sequence). In DNA form, the CDR3 reads TGTGCCAGCAGCTTTGCGGGACGGACTCTTTCAAACACCATATATTTT. This encodes CASSFAGRTLSNTIYF.

The rearrangement links TRBV5-4 to TRBJ2-2; D remains unclear. Per germline, CDR1 SGHNT and CDR2 YYREEE (reference sequence). The germline V and J ends were trimmed by 0 bases and 5 bases, with 11 bases remaining between them. The CDR3 totals 15 residues. CDR3 coding DNA: TGTGCCAGCAGCTTGGAGCTAAGAGGTACCGGGGAGCTGTTTTTT. Translation gives CASSLELRGTGELFF.

V gene TRBV19 combines with J gene TRBJ1-1, with 7 bases that match TRBD1. Germline-derived CDR1 and CDR2 are LNHDA and SQIVND (reference sequence). The CDR3 runs to 16 residues. Trimming removed 7 bases from V and 5 bases from J; junction bases left unmatched: 16. Here the CDR3 DNA reads TGTGCCAGTATTTCCACGCGGTGGCAGGGGGTGACTGAAGCTTTCTTT. Protein sequence: CASISTRWQGVTEAFF. Supplemented by reference TRBV19 and TRBJ1-1, the full variable domain reads DGGITQSPKYLFRKEGQNVTLSCEQNLNHDAMYWYRQDPGQGLRLIYYSQIVNDFQKGDIAEGYSVSREKKESFPLTVTSAQKNPTAFYLCASISTRWQGVTEAFFGQGTRLTVV.

The chain carries TRBV5-6 and TRBJ2-5, with TRBD2 matching 7 bases. CDR3 size: 16 residues. The germline gives CDR1 SGHDT, CDR2 YYEEEE. Trimming took 0 bases from V and 1 from J; bases not matched to a gene: 6. This chain's CDR3 is CASSLGTLAVQETQYF. The CDR3 DNA reads as TGTGCCAGCAGCTTGGGCACCCTAGCGGTCCAAGAGACCCAGTACTTC.

As for this clone: Other DNA sequences within the sample encode an identical CDR3. J is TRBJ2-1 and V is TRBV2, with 12 nucleotides matching TRBD2. J lost 8 bases, V lost 9 bases, and 20 bases had no gene match. CDR3 size: 18 residues. Germline-derived CDR1 and CDR2 are SNHLY and FYNNEI. CDR3 DNA: TGTGCCAGTAACTCCCTAGCGGGAGGGAGAAACGTGAAGGATGAGCAGTTCTTC. Residues: CASNSLAGGRNVKDEQFF.

CDR3 nucleotides: TGTGCCAGCAGCCAGGGGACGGGACAGGGGGCGACTAATTCACCCCTCCACTTT. This encodes CASSQGTGQGATNSPLHF. This chain uses TRBV7-6 with TRBJ1-6; 12 bases fit TRBD1. Germline trimming cut 5 bases from V and 6 bases from J; bases unmatched to any gene: 11. Germline V lookup: CDR1 SGHVS, CDR2 FNYEAQ. This CDR3 is 18 amino acids long.

This chain connects TRBV5-4 to TRBJ1-1, with TRBD1 as a possible D gene (5 bases). The germline V gene has CDR1 SGHNT and CDR2 YYREEE (reference sequence). V lost 4 bases and J lost 2, with 15 bases in between. This CDR3 has 15 amino acids. CDR3 residues: CASSVQGYGNTEAFF. The CDR3 DNA follows: TGTGCCAGCAGCGTCCAGGGATACGGAAACACTGAAGCTTTCTTT.

V usage is TRBV10-3 and J usage is TRBJ1-1, with D perhaps TRBD1 (5 bases). Germline assignment: CDR1 ENHRY and CDR2 SYGVKD. V shed 0 bases and J shed 3 bases, with 8 bases lying between them. This CDR3 contains 14 residues. CDR3 sequence: CAISESQGDTEAFF. Here the CDR3 DNA reads TGTGCCATCAGTGAGTCCCAGGGTGACACTGAAGCTTTCTTT.

This chain connects TRBV10-3 to TRBJ1-1, with D perhaps matching TRBD1 (6 bases). CDR1 ENHRY and CDR2 SYGVKD come from the germline V gene. This CDR3 contains 11 residues. Trimming cost V 4 bases and J 8 bases, with 8 bases left between them. The CDR3 nucleotides read TGTGCCATCAGTGGGACAGAAGAAGCTTTCTTT. It codes for CAISGTEEAFF.

This chain links TRBV11-1 with TRBJ2-3, with 7 bases identical to TRBD2. The germline V gene encodes CDR1 SGHAT and CDR2 FQDESV (reference sequence). The ends lost 8 bases at V and 0 bases at J; junction bases unmatched: 5. This CDR3 region has 14 residues. The CDR3 protein is CASSASGSTDTQYF. The CDR3 nucleotides read TGTGCCAGCTCCGCTAGCGGTAGCACAGATACGCAGTATTTT.

The rearrangement joins TRBV28 to TRBJ2-7; 7 bases line up with TRBD2. The trim removed 5 bases at V and 2 bases at J, leaving 9 bases unmatched. Germline V gene lookup returns CDR1 MDHEN and CDR2 SYDVKM. The length of the CDR3 is 15 residues. CDR3 loop: CASSLDTAGAYEQYF. The CDR3 nucleotides are TGTGCCAGCAGTCTCGACACGGCGGGGGCCTACGAGCAGTACTTC. The full variable domain, completed using reference TRBV28 and TRBJ2-7, is DVKVTQSSRYLVKRTGEKVFLECVQDMDHENMFWYRQDPGLGLRLIYFSYDVKMKEKGDIPEGYSVSREKKERFSLILESASTNQTSMYLCASSLDTAGAYEQYFGPGTRLTVT.

The gene calls are TRBV5-1 and TRBJ2-7; TRBD1 agrees at 8 bases. J lost 0 bases, V lost 1 base, and 3 bases had no gene match. Germline assignment: CDR1 SGHRS and CDR2 YFSETQ. This CDR3 comprises 15 residues. The CDR3 region has the DNA TGCGCCAGCAGCTTGTGGACAGGGTCCTCCTACGAGCAGTACTTC. Translating it yields CASSLWTGSSYEQYF. Full variable domain (rest looked up from reference TRBV5-1 and TRBJ2-7): KAGVTQTPRYLIKTRGQQVTLSCSPISGHRSVSWYQQTPGQGLQFLFEYFSETQRNKGNFPGRFSGRQFSNSRSEMNVSTLELGDSALYLCASSLWTGSSYEQYFGPGTRLTVT.

The V gene is TRBV5-1, the J gene TRBJ2-1; 9 bases map to TRBD1. Germline CDR1 and CDR2: SGHRS and YFSETQ. The CDR3 is 15 amino acids. Trimming removed 2 bases from V and 6 bases from J; junction bases left unmatched: 6. For the CDR3, the DNA is TGCGCCAGCAGCTTAATGGGACAGGGAACCAATGAGCAGTTCTTC. Residues: CASSLMGQGTNEQFF. Full variable domain (outside the CDR3, taken from reference TRBV5-1 and TRBJ2-1): KAGVTQTPRYLIKTRGQQVTLSCSPISGHRSVSWYQQTPGQGLQFLFEYFSETQRNKGNFPGRFSGRQFSNSRSEMNVSTLELGDSALYLCASSLMGQGTNEQFFGPGTRLTVL.

This chain joins TRBV5-6 and TRBJ2-7; D possibly corresponds to TRBD1 (6 bases). Trimming left V 1 base short and J 2 bases short, with 10 bases between. CDR3 size: 14 residues. Germline V gives CDR1 SGHDT, CDR2 YYEEEE. The CDR3: CASSLRGGPYEQYF. In DNA, the CDR3 is TGTGCCAGCAGCTTGAGAGGGGGACCCTACGAGCAGTACTTC.

The rearrangement joins TRBV5-1 to TRBJ1-6; 7 bases agree with TRBD1. The CDR3 spans 16 residues. Germline CDR1 SGHRS, CDR2 YFSETQ. Germline trimming cut 0 bases from V and 6 bases from J; bases unmatched to any gene: 6. Here the CDR3 DNA reads TGCGCCAGCAGCTTGGAGGGGCAGGGGGTTAATTCACCCCTCCACTTT. It encodes CASSLEGQGVNSPLHF.

The chain has TRBV28 and TRBJ2-7, with D tentatively TRBD1 (6 bases). Trimming removed 2 bases from V and 6 bases from J, with 14 bases in between. This CDR3 is 14 amino acids long. Germline loops: CDR1 MDHEN, CDR2 SYDVKM. The CDR3, as DNA: TGTGCCAGCAGTTTAGGGAGCCTAGGGGGCGAGCAGTACTTC. Amino acid sequence: CASSLGSLGGEQYF.

The V call is TRBV29-1, the J call TRBJ2-2, with TRBD2 identical over 12 bases. The CDR3 runs to 17 residues. CDR1 is SQVTM, CDR2 ANQGSEA, per germline. The ends lost 6 bases at V and 1 base at J; junction bases unmatched: 9. The chain's CDR3 is CSVEGGLAGQNTGELFF. The CDR3 DNA reads TGCAGCGTCGAGGGGGGACTAGCGGGCCAGAACACCGGGGAGCTGTTTTTT.

The rearrangement links TRBV28 to TRBJ2-7; 7 positions match TRBD1. The CDR3 extends over 14 amino acids. CDR1 and CDR2 from the germline V gene are MDHEN and SYDVKM. The ends lost 2 bases at V and 6 bases at J; junction bases unmatched: 7. The CDR3 coding sequence is TGTGCCAGCAGTTTAACGACAGGGACGGGCGAGCAGTACTTC. This gives the protein CASSLTTGTGEQYF.

The rearrangement links TRBV6-5 to TRBJ2-1, with a tentative D call TRBD1 (6 bases). Germline V lookup: CDR1 MNHEY, CDR2 SVGAGI. The CDR3 contains 14 residues. V lost 6 bases and J 5 bases, leaving 14 bases between the germline ends. The CDR3 DNA follows: TGTGCCAGCAGCCTGTCCGGGACAAACAATGAGCAGTTCTTC. This gives the protein CASSLSGTNNEQFF.

The chain couples TRBV7-9 to TRBJ1-3; D unresolved. The CDR3 extends over 17 amino acids. Germline-derived CDR1 and CDR2 are SEHNR and FQNEAQ (reference sequence). Deletions cut 5 bases from V and 0 bases from J, with 17 bases between. The CDR3 DNA reads TGTGCCAGCAGCCCCAATAACCCTCTATCCTCTGGAAACACCATATATTTT. This codes for CASSPNNPLSSGNTIYF.

V is TRBV7-2 and J is TRBJ2-1; no clear D gene. The germline V and J ends were trimmed by 1 base and 9 bases, with 10 bases remaining between them. CDR3 length equals 13 residues. Looked up from germline, CDR1 is SGHTA and CDR2 is FQGNSA. The CDR3 is CASSLEFSGEQFF. The DNA for the CDR3 is TGTGCCAGCAGCTTAGAGTTCTCGGGTGAGCAGTTCTTC.

The rearrangement joins TRBV6-4 to TRBJ1-5; D gene ambiguous. CDR3 length: 15 amino acids. Germline V gives CDR1 MRHNA, CDR2 SNTAGT. V was cut by 2 bases and J by 3 bases, with 11 bases left in between. CDR3 in DNA: TGTGCCAGCAGTGACAGGCCGGGGAACAATCAGCCCCAGCATTTT. Protein product: CASSDRPGNNQPQHF.